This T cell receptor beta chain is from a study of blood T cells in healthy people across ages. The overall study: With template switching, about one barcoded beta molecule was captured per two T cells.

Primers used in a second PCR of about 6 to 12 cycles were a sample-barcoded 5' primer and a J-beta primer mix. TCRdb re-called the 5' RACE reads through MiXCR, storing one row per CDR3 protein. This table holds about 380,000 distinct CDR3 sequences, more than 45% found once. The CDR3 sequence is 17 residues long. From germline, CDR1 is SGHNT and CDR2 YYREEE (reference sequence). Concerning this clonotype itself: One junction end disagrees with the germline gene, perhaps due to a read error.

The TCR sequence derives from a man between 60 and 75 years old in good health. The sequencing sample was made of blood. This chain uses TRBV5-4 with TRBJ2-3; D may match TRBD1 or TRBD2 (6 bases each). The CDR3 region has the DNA TGTGCCAGCAGCTTGCCGAGCCTCGGGGGCGGCACAGACACGCAGTATTTT. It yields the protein CASSLPSLGGGTDTQYF.